Sequencing of this T cell receptor (beta chain) was carried out in a study of blood T cells in healthy people across ages. Notes on the study in general: Across samples, TCR beta diversity tracked strongly with naive T cell percentage.

Using a J-beta primer mix together with a sample-barcoded 5' primer, a second PCR was run for about 6 to 11 cycles. Every sample gave at least 2.5 million paired-end reads containing CDR3. TCRdb re-analysed the 5' RACE reads in MiXCR, keeping a single row per CDR3 protein. The data contain 1.4 million or so distinct CDR3 sequences, roughly 43% of them singletons. PBMCs were isolated at a quantity of at least 6 million per sample. Germline CDR1 reads SGHTA; CDR2 reads FQGNSA. V was shortened by 5 bases and J by 0 bases, with 6 bases between the two germline ends. The CDR3 is made up of 13 amino acids. A few counts support this clonotype. Its antigen is undetermined.

Material for sequencing was blood. The V and J genes are TRBV7-2 and TRBJ2-3, with D uncertain. The receptor's source is a woman under 30 in good health. The DNA of the CDR3 is TGTGCCAGCAGCATGCTTAGCACAGATACGCAGTATTTT. Protein product: CASSMLSTDTQYF.